Here is one T cell receptor (beta chain) with its context. The ends lost 0 bases at V and 4 bases at J; junction bases unmatched: 9. Germline V CDR1 and CDR2: GTSNPN, SVGIG (reference sequence). The CDR3 is made up of 16 amino acids. The data were produced by immunoSEQ multiplex PCR, yet TCRdb's version contains in-frame clones alone and is incomplete. The sample contains approximately 150,000 clones, about 87% of which appear only once. This specimen belongs to a study of blood T cell repertoires in COVID-19. The wider study: Samples taken during acute and convalescent COVID-19 were collected in the United States, Italy and Spain.

The sequenced material came from peripheral blood. The chain links TRBV30 to TRBJ2-5; the match to TRBD2 covers 9 bases. The TCR originated in a woman aged 50 to 60 with acute or convalescent COVID-19. The CDR3 DNA sequence: TGTGCCTGGAGTGTACCCAGGGCGGGAGGGGGAGAGACCCAGTACTTC. Its translation is CAWSVPRAGGGETQYF.